This T cell receptor (beta chain) emerged from a study of breast tumors, draining lymph nodes, adjacent tissues. Notes on this clonotype: Antigen: not known.

TCRdb reanalysed the multiplex PCR reads using MiXCR and keeps one entry per CDR3 protein. The repertoire consists of over 150,000 distinct CDR3 sequences, with about 32% occurring once and the leading ten covering 4% to 5.5%. CDR1 is MNHNS and CDR2 is SASEGT in the germline V gene. Trimming removed 1 base from V and 4 bases from J, with 10 bases in between. The CDR3 is 15 amino acids. Breast cancer patients provided tissue from their axillary draining lymph nodes. Notes on the study in general: Findings are consistent with lymph node origin and intratumoral expansion of most tumor T cells.

This receptor was identified in a female donor with breast cancer. Some clones in this sample may be carry-over from other donors' samples. J is TRBJ1-4 and V is TRBV6-1, with D possibly TRBD1 on 5 matching bases. Sequenced sample: axillary lymph node tissue. CDR3 region: CASSEGWGSNEKLFF. CDR3 sequence (DNA): TGTGCCAGCAGTGAAGGTTGGGGGAGTAATGAAAAACTGTTTTTT.